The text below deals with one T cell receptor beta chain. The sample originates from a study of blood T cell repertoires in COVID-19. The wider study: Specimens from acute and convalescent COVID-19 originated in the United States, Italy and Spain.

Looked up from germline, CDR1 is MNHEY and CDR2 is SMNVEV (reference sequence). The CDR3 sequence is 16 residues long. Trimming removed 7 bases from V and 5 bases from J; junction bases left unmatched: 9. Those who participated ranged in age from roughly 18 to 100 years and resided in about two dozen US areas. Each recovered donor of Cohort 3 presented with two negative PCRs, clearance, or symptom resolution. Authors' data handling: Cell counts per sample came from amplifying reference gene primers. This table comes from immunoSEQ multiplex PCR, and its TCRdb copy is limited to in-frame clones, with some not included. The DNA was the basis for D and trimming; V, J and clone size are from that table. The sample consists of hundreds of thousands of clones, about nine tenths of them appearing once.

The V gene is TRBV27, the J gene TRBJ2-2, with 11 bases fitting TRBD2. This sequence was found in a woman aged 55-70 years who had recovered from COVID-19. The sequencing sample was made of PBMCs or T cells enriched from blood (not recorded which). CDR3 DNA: TGTGCCAGCAAAAATAGCGGGGGGGCCAGGACCGGGGAGCTGTTTTTT. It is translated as CASKNSGGARTGELFF.